The 23 T cell receptor beta chains given below trace back to one sample, sequenced in a study of shared clonotypes between healthy human individuals. Some clones are missing from TCRdb's copy, which holds only in-frame ones; the method was immunoSEQ multiplex PCR. The table shows about a million clones, with under 80% occurring only once. Sequenced material: memory CD4+ T cells sorted from blood. Subset meaning: CD45RA-negative fraction. The source of these receptors is a man younger than 30 in good health.

Concerning this clone: The same CDR3 arises from other DNA sequences in this sample as well. The J gene is TRBJ1-5, the V gene TRBV28; D gene uncertain. Per germline, CDR1 MDHEN and CDR2 SYDVKM. This CDR3 has 14 residues. The germline V and J ends were trimmed by 2 bases and 7 bases, with 12 bases remaining between them. The CDR3 reads CASSLGGLGQPQHF. CDR3 DNA sequence: TGTGCCAGCAGTTTAGGAGGTTTGGGCCAGCCCCAGCATTTT.

The chain is built from TRBV4-1 and TRBJ1-5, with 9 bases fitting TRBD1. In germline, CDR1 is MGHRA, CDR2 YSYEKL. Germline trimming cut 8 bases from V and 7 bases from J; bases unmatched to any gene: 6. The CDR3 length is 13 residues. The CDR3 nucleotides read TGCGCCAGCGCGACAGGGGGGAGGCAGCCCCAGCATTTT. It codes for CASATGGRQPQHF.

The chain links TRBV30 to TRBJ2-4, with D possibly matching TRBD2 (7 bases). Germline V gene lookup returns CDR1 GTSNPN and CDR2 SVGIG (reference sequence). Trimming removed 0 bases at V and 1 base at J, with 16 bases between. This CDR3 has 17 amino acids. CDR3 nucleotide sequence: TGTGCCTGGAGTGTACAGTCACAGGGAGGGGCCAAAAACATTCAGTACTTC. This translates into CAWSVQSQGGAKNIQYF.

The rearrangement joins TRBV5-8 to TRBJ1-1; no firm D call. The V gene's germline CDR1 is SGHTS and CDR2 YDEGEE. The CDR3 loop spans 12 amino acids. Deletions cut 1 base from V and 11 bases from J, with 12 bases between. CDR3 coding DNA: TGTGCCAGCAGCTTGTCCCTCGCCAGGGCTTTCTTT. Its protein product is CASSLSLARAFF.

The CDR3 loop is CASSLTIRDQQYF. The CDR3 region has the DNA TGTGCCAGCAGCTTAACCATACGAGACCAGCAGTACTTC. The chain employs TRBV5-4 and TRBJ2-7; unclear D gene. CDR1 is SGHNT and CDR2 is YYREEE in the germline V gene (reference sequence). The V gene lost 2 bases and the J gene lost 8 bases, with 14 bases spanning the gap. The CDR3 consists of 13 residues.

The chain uses TRBV11-2 and TRBJ2-1, with TRBD2 matching over 11 bases. Germline CDR1 is SGHAT and CDR2 is FQNNGV. This CDR3 region has 15 residues. V shed 6 bases and J 6 bases; nucleotides not matched to a gene: 7. Here the CDR3 DNA reads TGTGCCAGCAGATATCTAGCGGGAGGCGGCAATGAGCAGTTCTTC. It codes for CASRYLAGGGNEQFF.

The chain recombines TRBV7-9 with TRBJ2-2; D call uncertain. The CDR3 is 15 amino acids. The germline V gene encodes CDR1 SEHNR and CDR2 FQNEAQ (reference sequence). V was trimmed by 0 bases and J by 0 bases, leaving 5 bases between them. CDR3 bases: TGTGCCAGCAGCTTAGCAGAGTCGAACACCGGGGAGCTGTTTTTT. This codes for CASSLAESNTGELFF.

The rearrangement joins TRBV30 to TRBJ1-1; possible D gene TRBD1, 6 bases. V was clipped by 3 bases and J by 4 bases, with 15 bases between them. There are 14 residues in the CDR3. Germline values: CDR1 GTSNPN, CDR2 SVGIG (reference sequence). The CDR3 coding sequence is TGTGCCTGGAGAGGAAAAGGGGGGGGCACTGAAGCTTTCTTT. Protein sequence: CAWRGKGGGTEAFF.

The chain uses TRBV19 and TRBJ2-1; maybe TRBD2 (6 bases). Germline CDR1 and CDR2: LNHDA and SQIVND (reference sequence). Trimming took 2 bases from V and 7 from J, leaving 15 bases between them. This CDR3 contains 15 residues. The chain's CDR3 is CASSISGLGGNEQFF. The CDR3 bases are TGTGCCAGTAGTATAAGCGGGCTTGGGGGGAATGAGCAGTTCTTC.

A word on this clone: The junction differs from germline at one of its ends, possibly a read error. This chain links TRBV7-7 with TRBJ2-7; 9 nucleotides agree with TRBD1. CDR3 length: 15 residues. Germline V gene sequence: CDR1 SSHAT, CDR2 FNYEAQ (reference sequence). CDR3 amino acids: CASSLGQGKSYEQYF. The CDR3 DNA follows: TGTGCTAGCAGCTTGGGACAGGGAAAATCCTACGAGCAGTACTTC.

This chain joins TRBV6-4 and TRBJ2-3, with D perhaps TRBD1 or TRBD2 (7 bases each). The CDR3 covers 14 residues. Deletions cut 6 bases from V and 4 bases from J, with 14 bases between. Germline V gene sequence: CDR1 MRHNA, CDR2 SNTAGT. CDR3 nucleotide sequence: TGTGCCAGCAGCCCAGGGGGGGCATCAGATACGCAGTATTTT. Amino acid sequence: CASSPGGASDTQYF.

This clone has only a few counts. A junction end diverges from the germline sequence, so it may reflect a read error. The chain has TRBV7-7 and TRBJ2-2; 10 bases match TRBD2. Germline values: CDR1 SSHAT, CDR2 FNYEAQ (reference sequence). The CDR3 length is 15 residues. Here the CDR3 DNA reads TGTGCTAGCAGTCCTTTAGCGGGGGGCGCCGGGGAGCTGTTTTTT. Translation gives CASSPLAGGAGELFF.

The sample holds a few counts of this clone. J is TRBJ1-6 and V is TRBV5-6; the match to TRBD1 covers 7 bases. The CDR3 has 18 residues. Germline CDR1 reads SGHDT; CDR2 reads YYEEEE. With 1 base clipped from V and 2 bases from J, the junction kept 9 bases outside the gene matches. CDR3 sequence reads: CASSLRAGGTAYNSPLHF. The CDR3 coding sequence is TGTGCCAGCAGCTTGCGGGCGGGGGGGACAGCCTATAATTCACCCCTCCACTTT.

The chain uses TRBV5-1 and TRBJ1-3; D gene ambiguous. Trimming took off 0 bases at V and 2 bases at J, with 6 bases between the two ends. The CDR3 consists of 14 residues. CDR1 and CDR2 from the germline V gene are SGHRS and YFSETQ. The CDR3 reads CASSLDSTGNTIYF. In DNA, the CDR3 is TGCGCCAGCAGCTTGGACTCTACTGGAAACACCATATATTTT.

This clone has a handful of counts. The chain uses TRBV5-4 and TRBJ2-7, with 7 bases identical to TRBD1. Germline trimming cut 2 bases from V and 9 bases from J; bases unmatched to any gene: 8. This CDR3 is built from 13 residues. Germline V gene data show CDR1 as SGHNT and CDR2 as YYREEE (reference sequence). The CDR3 DNA is TGTGCCAGCAGCTTCGGACAGGAGGCGATGCAGTACTTC. Its translation is CASSFGQEAMQYF.

This chain connects TRBV6-5 to TRBJ1-1, with D maybe TRBD1 (5 bases). V was trimmed by 6 bases and J by 0 bases, leaving 14 bases between them. The CDR3 runs 15 residues. Looked up from germline, CDR1 is MNHEY and CDR2 is SVGAGI. CDR3 protein: CASRLKTAMNTEAFF. The CDR3 nucleotides read TGTGCCAGCAGACTGAAGACAGCTATGAACACTGAAGCTTTCTTT.

In this sample, this clone turned up a few times. This chain uses TRBV4-1 with TRBJ1-4; 9 bases align to TRBD1. This CDR3 has 15 amino acids. V was clipped by 5 bases and J by 8 bases; unmatched bases: 9. Germline CDR1 MGHRA, CDR2 YSYEKL. The CDR3 sequence is CASSSPGQGLEKLFF. The CDR3 DNA is TGCGCCAGCAGCAGTCCGGGACAGGGTTTGGAAAAACTGTTTTTT.

The chain combines TRBV15 with TRBJ1-4, with D hard to call. The CDR3 runs 13 residues. The germline V gene has CDR1 LNHNV and CDR2 YYDKDF (reference sequence). V gave up 5 bases and J gave up 8 bases, with 12 bases separating them. CDR3 bases: TGTGCCACCAGCCAACCGTCCAACGAAAAACTGTTTTTT. Protein product: CATSQPSNEKLFF.

The V gene is TRBV28, the J gene TRBJ2-5; D may be TRBD1 (5 bases). The V end was cut by 2 bases, the J end by 5 bases, with 9 bases between. Germline CDR1 and CDR2: MDHEN and SYDVKM. The CDR3 length is 13 residues. DNA of the CDR3: TGTGCCAGCAGTTTACAGGGTATTGAGACCCAGTACTTC. Translating it yields CASSLQGIETQYF. Looking up the rest from reference TRBV28 and TRBJ2-5 gives the full variable domain: DVKVTQSSRYLVKRTGEKVFLECVQDMDHENMFWYRQDPGLGLRLIYFSYDVKMKEKGDIPEGYSVSREKKERFSLILESASTNQTSMYLCASSLQGIETQYFGPGTRLLVL.

The genes are TRBV6-6 and TRBJ2-3, with a possible D match to TRBD2 (5 bases). CDR3 length: 15 residues. CDR1 and CDR2 from the germline V gene are MNHNY and SVGAGI (reference sequence). Deletions cut 1 base from V and 8 bases from J, with 16 bases between. The CDR3 loop is CASSYFGEIYVTQYF. The CDR3, as DNA: TGTGCCAGCAGTTACTTCGGGGAAATTTATGTTACGCAGTATTTT.

Details on this clone: At the DNA level, this CDR3 is encoded by other sequences in the same sample as well. This chain connects TRBV6-5 to TRBJ1-1; no clear D gene. Per the germline V gene, CDR1 is MNHEY and CDR2 is SVGAGI. V lost 4 bases, J lost 2 bases, and 5 bases lay in between. The CDR3 runs 12 residues. The chain's CDR3 is CASSSVNTEAFF. The CDR3 bases are TGTGCCAGCAGTTCAGTCAACACTGAAGCTTTCTTT.

This clone has more than one count but fewer than ten. The chain links TRBV7-3 to TRBJ1-6, with no clear D. The length of the CDR3 is 12 residues. The germline gives CDR1 SGHTA, CDR2 FQGTGA. Trimming took 4 bases from V and 13 from J, leaving 11 bases between them. The chain's CDR3 is CASSSPGAPLHF. CDR3 bases: TGTGCCAGCAGCTCACCAGGAGCGCCCCTCCACTTT. Full variable domain (outside the CDR3, taken from reference TRBV7-3 and TRBJ1-6): GAGVSQTPSNKVTEKGKYVELRCDPISGHTALYWYRQSLGQGPEFLIYFQGTGAADDSGLPNDRFFAVRPEGSVSTLKIQRTERGDSAVYLCASSSPGAPLHFGNGTRLTVT.

V usage is TRBV27 and J usage is TRBJ2-7; no clear D gene. The CDR3 contains 13 residues. V was trimmed by 6 bases and J by 0 bases, leaving 9 bases between them. Per germline, CDR1 MNHEY and CDR2 SMNVEV (reference sequence). CDR3 region: CASRAWSSYEQYF. Here the CDR3 DNA reads TGTGCCAGCAGGGCGTGGAGCTCCTACGAGCAGTACTTC.